The 16 T cell receptor beta chains given below trace back to one sample, sequenced in a study of cytomegalovirus exposure and HLA in healthy donors. Use of 60 Vbeta and 13 Jbeta primers characterized the PCR. Method: immunoSEQ multiplex PCR; TCRdb's copy keeps in-frame clones and lacks some. This table holds hundreds of thousands of clones, around 65% found once. The sequenced sample was PBMCs. These TCRs come from a female donor in good health and CMV-seronegative.

The chain links TRBV27 to TRBJ1-5; D ambiguous. V lost 2 bases to trimming and J lost 5 bases, with 13 bases between them. Germline CDR1 and CDR2: MNHEY and SMNVEV (reference sequence). The length of the CDR3 is 15 residues. The CDR3 spells CASSLHARSHQPQHF. The CDR3 nucleotides read TGTGCCAGCAGTTTACACGCCCGGTCCCATCAGCCCCAGCATTTT.

This clone has a handful of counts. In DNA, the CDR3 is TGTGCCATCAGTGAGAGGACAGGGGGCAATGAGCAGTTCTTC. This translates into CAISERTGGNEQFF. V usage is TRBV10-3 and J usage is TRBJ2-1, with 10 bases identical to TRBD1. Germline loops: CDR1 ENHRY, CDR2 SYGVKD. The V and J ends lost 2 bases and 6 bases, in that order; junction bases with no gene match: 1. The CDR3 spans 14 residues.

Note on this clone: An end of the junction does not agree with germline; a read error may underlie this. The J gene is TRBJ2-1, the V gene TRBV7-9; 7 nucleotides match TRBD2. The CDR3 extends over 15 amino acids. The germline V gene has CDR1 SEHNR and CDR2 FQNEAQ (reference sequence). CDR3 in amino acids: CSSSLLGGGEGEQFF. The CDR3 DNA reads as TGTTCCAGCAGCTTACTGGGGGGGGGTGAAGGTGAGCAGTTCTTC.

This chain connects TRBV6-4 to TRBJ2-3; TRBD2 matches at 7 bases. The trim removed 7 bases at V and 6 bases at J, leaving 13 bases unmatched. Germline V gene data show CDR1 as MRHNA and CDR2 as SNTAGT. CDR3 length: 15 residues. The CDR3 region is CASTPRAGDWDTQYF. CDR3 nucleotides: TGTGCCAGCACCCCGCGGGCGGGAGACTGGGATACGCAGTATTTT.

The chain employs TRBV2 and TRBJ1-1, with a weak D call TRBD1 (6 bases). CDR1 is SNHLY and CDR2 is FYNNEI in the germline V gene. Trimming shortened V by 8 bases and J by 6 bases, and 22 bases separated the two germline ends. The CDR3 runs to 15 residues. Written as DNA, the CDR3 is TGTGCCAGCTGGATAGGGGGGGCCCGCGTCGCTGAAGCTTTCTTT. It yields the protein CASWIGGARVAEAFF. Full variable domain (outside the CDR3, taken from reference TRBV2 and TRBJ1-1): EPEVTQTPSHQVTQMGQEVILRCVPISNHLYFYWYRQILGQKVEFLVSFYNNEISEKSEIFDDQFSVERPDGSNFTLKIRSTKLEDSAMYFCASWIGGARVAEAFFGQGTRLTVV.

The chain carries TRBV25-1 and TRBJ2-5; D not resolved. The J call is doubtful: the DNA matches TRBJ2-7 better. The CDR3 covers 12 residues. Germline CDR1 and CDR2: MGHDK and SYGVNS. CDR3 in DNA: TGTGCCAGCAGTGAACATATGGGCGAGCAGTACTTC. This gives the protein CASSEHMGEQYF.

The J gene is TRBJ2-1, the V gene TRBV7-9, with D maybe TRBD2 (6 bases). Germline V CDR1 and CDR2: SEHNR, FQNEAQ (reference sequence). This CDR3 region has 16 residues. V gave up 1 base and J gave up 2 bases, with 12 bases separating them. The CDR3 bases are TGTGCCAGCAGCTTAGACGGGGGAAGTACCTACAATGAGCAGTTCTTC. Its protein is CASSLDGGSTYNEQFF.

This rearrangement joins TRBV28 to TRBJ1-5, with D possibly being TRBD1 (5 bases). Germline V lookup: CDR1 MDHEN, CDR2 SYDVKM. This CDR3 has 13 residues. V gave up 7 bases and J gave up 3 bases, with 10 bases separating them. CDR3 protein: CASKEGFNQPQHF. The DNA for the CDR3 is TGTGCCAGCAAGGAGGGGTTCAATCAGCCCCAGCATTTT.

V is TRBV5-1 and J is TRBJ2-2; D gene ambiguous. The CDR3 runs to 14 residues. V dropped 1 base and J dropped 4 bases, with 8 bases sitting between them. Germline V gene data show CDR1 as SGHRS and CDR2 as YFSETQ. The CDR3 bases are TGCGCCAGCAGCTTGTCCAGTTCCACCGGGGAGCTGTTTTTT. Residues: CASSLSSSTGELFF.

The rearrangement joins TRBV5-4 to TRBJ2-7, with TRBD1 as a possible D gene (5 bases). Trimming took off 5 bases at V and 6 bases at J, with 12 bases between the two ends. The CDR3 consists of 12 residues. Germline assignment: CDR1 SGHNT and CDR2 YYREEE (reference sequence). Here the CDR3 DNA reads TGTGCCAGCAGTAGTAGGGGTCCCGAGCAGTACTTC. It encodes CASSSRGPEQYF.

This sequence joins TRBV25-1 and TRBJ2-4; weak D call: TRBD1 (5 bases). The CDR3 is made up of 13 amino acids. Trimming stripped 9 bases from V and 4 bases from J, with 13 bases between. Germline CDR1 reads MGHDK; CDR2 reads SYGVNS. The CDR3 sequence is CARRAGIKNIQYF. The CDR3 nucleotides read TGTGCCAGAAGGGCAGGGATTAAAAACATTCAGTACTTC.

The CDR3 protein is CASSVGDRAEETQYF. CDR3 DNA sequence: TGTGCCAGCAGTGTGGGGGACAGGGCGGAAGAGACCCAGTACTTC. V usage is TRBV6-6 and J usage is TRBJ2-5; TRBD1 matches at 9 bases. Germline CDR1 reads MNHNY; CDR2 reads SVGAGI (reference sequence). The J segment lost 3 bases and the V segment lost 5 bases, leaving 7 bases of the junction unmatched. The CDR3 totals 15 residues.

The chain uses TRBV4-1 and TRBJ1-6, with a possible D match to TRBD1 (5 bases). The V end lost 4 bases, the J end lost 0 bases, and 13 bases lay between the germline ends. CDR1 and CDR2 (germline): MGHRA, YSYEKL. The CDR3 runs to 17 residues. The CDR3 loop is CASSLLTGSSYNSPLHF. The CDR3 bases are TGCGCCAGCAGCCTTCTCACAGGCAGCTCCTATAATTCACCCCTCCACTTT.

This chain links TRBV2 with TRBJ2-4; TRBD2 aligns across 9 bases. In germline, CDR1 is SNHLY, CDR2 FYNNEI. V shed 1 base and J 11 bases; nucleotides not matched to a gene: 9. The CDR3 loop spans 15 amino acids. CDR3 sequence: CASSEVLAGRLVQYF. For the CDR3, the DNA is TGTGCCAGCAGTGAAGTTCTAGCGGGGAGGCTGGTTCAGTACTTC.

V usage is TRBV2 and J usage is TRBJ2-1; possibly TRBD2 for D (6 bases). The CDR3 length is 15 residues. Trimming left V 3 bases short and J 10 bases short, with 19 bases between. Per the germline V gene, CDR1 is SNHLY and CDR2 is FYNNEI. The CDR3 sequence is CASSDGTLPYSEQFF. The DNA for the CDR3 is TGTGCCAGCAGTGATGGGACTCTTCCGTACTCCGAGCAGTTCTTC.

The CDR3 loop reads CASSLTGGQNMNTEAFF. Here the CDR3 DNA reads TGCGCCAGCAGCTTGACGGGGGGCCAAAACATGAACACTGAAGCTTTCTTT. This chain uses TRBV5-1 with TRBJ1-1, with a possible D match to TRBD1 (6 bases). Germline V CDR1 and CDR2: SGHRS, YFSETQ. Trimming took 1 base from V and 0 from J, leaving 16 bases between them. This CDR3 is 17 amino acids long.